The 7 T cell receptor beta chains given below trace back to one sample, sequenced in a study of blood T cell repertoires in COVID-19. Some clones are missing from TCRdb's copy, which holds only in-frame ones; the method was immunoSEQ multiplex PCR. The data hold roughly 41,000 clones, with around 87% observed a single time. What was sequenced was PBMCs or T cells enriched from blood (not recorded which). These receptors were collected from a woman aged 50 to 65 who had recovered from COVID-19.

This clone was picked up one time. The chain links TRBV5-6 to TRBJ1-2; D is unresolved. V was shortened by 7 bases and J by 0 bases, with 7 bases between the two germline ends. The CDR3 runs to 12 residues. The germline gives CDR1 SGHDT, CDR2 YYEEEE. The CDR3 loop is CASGLANYGYTF. The DNA of the CDR3 is TGTGCCAGCGGACTAGCTAACTATGGCTACACCTTC.

The V and J genes are TRBV9 and TRBJ2-3, with 7 bases lining up with TRBD1. Trimming cost V 0 bases and J 2 bases; bases outside gene matches: 6. Germline CDR1 reads SGDLS; CDR2 reads YYNGEE. The CDR3 runs to 16 residues. Written as DNA, the CDR3 is TGTGCCAGCAGCGTAGCTACAGGGACAGCCACAGATACGCAGTATTTT. Its protein is CASSVATGTATDTQYF.

V and J are TRBV12-3 or TRBV12-4 and TRBJ1-2; D remains ambiguous. This CDR3 has 13 amino acids. Trimming stripped 1 base from V and 8 bases from J, with 11 bases between. This chain's CDR3 is CASSLERVGGYTF. DNA of the CDR3: TGTGCCAGCAGTTTAGAGAGGGTTGGGGGCTACACCTTC.

The rearrangement uses TRBV19 and TRBJ2-5; D may be TRBD2 (5 bases). Germline V gene lookup returns CDR1 LNHDA and CDR2 SQIVND (reference sequence). The CDR3 sequence is 14 residues long. V dropped 1 base and J dropped 5 bases, with 11 bases sitting between them. CDR3 protein: CASSIGGARETQYF. In DNA form, the CDR3 reads TGTGCCAGTAGTATAGGGGGAGCAAGGGAGACCCAGTACTTC.

J is TRBJ2-5 and V is TRBV3-1 (or the pseudogene TRBV3-2), with D unresolved. Trimming removed 3 bases at V and 5 bases at J, with 13 bases between. This CDR3 spans 14 amino acids. Per the germline V gene, CDR1 is LGHDT and CDR2 is YNNKEL (reference sequence). CDR3 bases: TGTGCCAGCAGCCAGACCAACGCCGGGGAGACCCAGTACTTC. Encoded protein: CASSQTNAGETQYF.

The chain couples TRBV19 to TRBJ2-5, with 8 bases aligning to TRBD2. Germline CDR1 reads LNHDA; CDR2 reads SQIVND (reference sequence). The length of the CDR3 is 14 residues. V shed 5 bases, J shed 4 bases, and the junction held 6 bases outside the gene matches. In DNA, the CDR3 is TGTGCCAGTAGTCGCGGGGGGCAGGGAGAGACCCAGTACTTC. Its protein product is CASSRGGQGETQYF.

This chain joins TRBV19 and TRBJ1-4; possibly TRBD1 for D (5 bases). The CDR3 loop spans 14 amino acids. Trimming pared 6 bases from V and 5 bases from J, leaving 13 bases between. The germline V gene has CDR1 LNHDA and CDR2 SQIVND (reference sequence). This CDR3 reads CASRPGRGNEKLFF. The CDR3 nucleotides read TGTGCCAGTAGACCTGGACGGGGGAATGAAAAACTGTTTTTT.